This T cell receptor (beta chain) was recovered during a study of long-term antiretroviral therapy in people with HIV. The CDR3 consists of 14 residues. CDR1 SSHAT and CDR2 FNYEAQ come from the germline V gene (reference sequence). Survey-level immunoSEQ v3.0 assays were run. Data came from immunoSEQ multiplex PCR; TCRdb stores just in-frame clones and leaves some out. The sample lists more than 35,000 clones; over 90% were seen once. This clone was counted a single time. At one end, the junction sequence differs from germline, possibly due to a read error. This specimen consisted of unsorted PBMCs, obtained 3.7 years after starting antiretroviral therapy. The chain has TRBV7-7 and TRBJ2-7; tentative D call: TRBD2 (5 bases). This clonotype was obtained from a woman aged 45-60 years with HIV. The CDR3 loop is CASIEEDSPREQYF. The CDR3 DNA sequence: TGTGCTAGCATAGAGGAGGACTCTCCCCGCGAGCAGTACTTC.